One and the same sample provided the 17 T cell receptor beta chains below, sequenced in a study of T cell repertoires in cytomegalovirus infection. Antigens of these TCRs are unknown. TCRdb used MiXCR to reprocess the reads, holding one entry per CDR3 protein. Of about 110,000 distinct CDR3 sequences detected, 10% appear once; the ten largest clones hold about 32%. Sequenced material: PBMCs, sequenced either directly or after in vitro stimulation (not recorded which). These receptors were collected from a human donor in good health (CMV status not recorded). Some clones in this sample may be carry-over from other donors' samples.

There are many counts of this clonotype. This chain links TRBV19 with TRBJ2-1; D might be TRBD1 or TRBD2, each matching 6 bases. The length of the CDR3 is 19 residues. V was clipped by 2 bases and J by 3 bases, with 23 bases between them. CDR1 and CDR2 (germline): LNHDA, SQIVND (reference sequence). The CDR3 DNA follows: TGTGCCAGTAGTATAAGGTCGGACAGCGGGTTGTCCGACTACAATGAGCAGTTCTTC. Translating gives CASSIRSDSGLSDYNEQFF.

This clonotype appeared many times. The J gene is TRBJ2-7, the V gene TRBV4-3, with 7 bases lining up with TRBD2. J was trimmed by 0 bases and V by 0 bases; bases with no gene match: 2. Germline V CDR1 and CDR2: LGHNA, YSLEER. CDR3 size: 15 residues. CDR3 loop: CASSQEASGSYEQYF. In nucleotides, the CDR3 is TGCGCCAGCAGCCAAGAGGCTAGCGGCTCCTACGAGCAGTACTTC.

This clonotype showed up many times. The rearrangement links TRBV7-7 to TRBJ1-4; no clear D gene. V shed 5 bases and J shed 8 bases, with 12 bases lying between them. The CDR3 loop spans 13 amino acids. Germline loops: CDR1 SSHAT, CDR2 FNYEAQ (reference sequence). CDR3 coding DNA: TGTGCCAGCAGCCCAGAGCGGGGAGAAAAACTGTTTTTT. Translating it yields CASSPERGEKLFF.

This clonotype was picked up many times. V is TRBV7-6 and J is TRBJ2-3; 12 nucleotides match TRBD2. The J segment lost 5 bases and the V segment lost 2 bases, leaving 8 bases of the junction unmatched. Germline loops: CDR1 SGHVS, CDR2 FNYEAQ. CDR3 size: 17 residues. The CDR3 here is CASSLSLLAGGVDTQYF. CDR3 in DNA: TGTGCCAGCAGCTTATCATTACTAGCGGGGGGAGTAGATACGCAGTATTTT. Supplemented by reference TRBV7-6 and TRBJ2-3, the full variable domain reads GAGVSQSPRYKVTKRGQDVALRCDPISGHVSLYWYRQALGQGPEFLTYFNYEAQQDKSGLPNDRFSAERPEGSISTLTIQRTEQRDSAMYRCASSLSLLAGGVDTQYFGPGTRLTVL.

This clonotype has just a few counts. The chain is built from TRBV6-6 and TRBJ2-3; possibly TRBD1 or TRBD2 for D (6 bases each). CDR1 and CDR2 (germline): MNHNY, SVGAGI (reference sequence). The CDR3 is made up of 15 amino acids. Trimming took 2 bases from V and 3 from J, leaving 12 bases between them. CDR3 bases: TGTGCCAGCAGTTACGGGGGGCAGGAAACAGATACGCAGTATTTT. This translates into CASSYGGQETDTQYF.

This chain connects TRBV28 to TRBJ1-1, with 9 bases matching TRBD1. Germline loops: CDR1 MDHEN, CDR2 SYDVKM. V lost 5 bases, J lost 4 bases, and 11 bases stayed unmatched. The CDR3 covers 16 residues. This chain's CDR3 is CASSPPGQGWGTEAFF. The CDR3 DNA follows: TGTGCCAGCAGTCCGCCGGGACAGGGTTGGGGCACTGAAGCTTTCTTT. The variable domain in full, with the rest retrieved from reference TRBV28 and TRBJ1-1, is DVKVTQSSRYLVKRTGEKVFLECVQDMDHENMFWYRQDPGLGLRLIYFSYDVKMKEKGDIPEGYSVSREKKERFSLILESASTNQTSMYLCASSPPGQGWGTEAFFGQGTRLTVV.

The sample holds a few counts of this clonotype. This chain connects TRBV6-2 or TRBV6-3 to TRBJ2-1; 7 bases map to TRBD1. CDR3 length: 15 amino acids. Looked up from germline, CDR1 is MNHEY and CDR2 is SVGEGT. Trimming took 1 base from V and 1 from J; bases not matched to a gene: 1. This CDR3 is CASSYYRGSYNEQFF. The DNA of the CDR3 is TGTGCCAGCAGTTACTACAGGGGATCCTACAATGAGCAGTTCTTC.

This clonotype was seen many times. The V call is TRBV7-9, the J call TRBJ1-2; 10 bases agree with TRBD1. The CDR3 covers 12 residues. CDR1 and CDR2 (germline): SEHNR, FQNEAQ (reference sequence). V trimming: 6 bases; J trimming: 9 bases; junction bases outside the gene matches: 4. DNA of the CDR3: TGTGCCAGCAGGGACAGGGGGTTTCGCTACACCTTC. Encoded protein: CASRDRGFRYTF.

The chain is built from TRBV11-3 and TRBJ2-2, with TRBD1 matching 8 bases. The CDR3 sequence is 15 residues long. Germline V gene sequence: CDR1 SGHNT, CDR2 YENEEA. The V and J ends lost 3 bases and 5 bases, in that order; junction bases with no gene match: 5. The CDR3 reads CASSFTTGGTGELFF. DNA for the CDR3: TGTGCCAGCAGCTTTACTACAGGGGGGACCGGGGAGCTGTTTTTT.

Worth noting for this clonotype: A much larger clone lies one base from this, so it may be a read error. The chain employs TRBV19 and TRBJ1-4; TRBD1 might be the D (6 bases). This CDR3 is built from 15 residues. Germline V gene sequence: CDR1 LNHDA, CDR2 SQIVND (reference sequence). The CDR3 DNA sequence: TGTGTCAGTAGTATAGAAGGACAGAATAATGAAAAACTGTTTTTT. It yields the protein CVSSIEGQNNEKLFF. The full variable domain, completed using reference TRBV19 and TRBJ1-4, is DGGITQSPKYLFRKEGQNVTLSCEQNLNHDAMYWYRQDPGQGLRLIYYSQIVNDFQKGDIAEGYSVSREKKESFPLTVTSAQKNPTAFYLCVSSIEGQNNEKLFFGSGTQLSVL.

This sequence joins TRBV7-9 and TRBJ2-7; 8 bases are a match to TRBD2. The CDR3 loop spans 12 amino acids. Trimming took 5 bases from V and 6 from J; bases not matched to a gene: 3. Per the germline V gene, CDR1 is SEHNR and CDR2 is FQNEAQ (reference sequence). CDR3 protein: CASSQLAAEQYV. The DNA of the CDR3 is TGTGCCAGCAGCCAACTAGCGGCCGAGCAGTACGTC.

This clonotype was observed a handful of times. The chain carries TRBV28 and TRBJ1-1; weak D call: TRBD1 (6 bases). Germline values: CDR1 MDHEN, CDR2 SYDVKM. The CDR3 is made up of 16 amino acids. V was shortened by 7 bases and J by 2 bases, with 20 bases between the two germline ends. CDR3 in amino acids: CASTPGGALLNTEAFF. The CDR3 nucleotides are TGTGCCAGCACTCCGGGGGGGGCCCTCCTTAACACTGAAGCTTTCTTT.

In its sample, this clonotype was seen a few times. CDR3: CASSYSRGQPQHF. The CDR3 DNA reads as TGTGCCAGCAGTTACTCGAGAGGGCAGCCCCAGCATTTT. The genes are TRBV6-6 and TRBJ1-5; D call uncertain. The V end was cut by 0 bases, the J end by 7 bases, with 7 bases between. The V gene's germline CDR1 is MNHNY and CDR2 SVGAGI (reference sequence). The length of the CDR3 is 13 residues.

This rearrangement joins TRBV27 to TRBJ1-5, with D unresolved. The ends were cut back, 4 bases at V and 3 bases at J, with 13 bases in the middle. Germline V gene data show CDR1 as MNHEY and CDR2 as SMNVEV (reference sequence). CDR3 length: 15 residues. CDR3 coding DNA: TGTGCCAGCAGTTCCGATCCGACCCCCAATCAGCCCCAGCATTTT. This encodes CASSSDPTPNQPQHF.

V gene TRBV12-3 or TRBV12-4 combines with J gene TRBJ2-3; D is ambiguous. This CDR3 contains 15 residues. V shed 1 base and J shed 0 bases, with 8 bases lying between them. The CDR3 reads CASSLDGTSTDTQYF. In DNA, the CDR3 is TGTGCCAGCAGTTTAGACGGCACTAGCACAGATACGCAGTATTTT.

The chain uses TRBV6-6 and TRBJ1-2; D gene uncertain. In germline, CDR1 is MNHNY, CDR2 SVGAGI (reference sequence). V lost 4 bases, J lost 5 bases, and 8 bases lay in between. The CDR3 is made up of 12 amino acids. In DNA form, the CDR3 reads TGTGCCAGCAGTTCGGCGGAGTATGGCTACACCTTC. Protein product: CASSSAEYGYTF.

The table lists this clonotype with many counts. As DNA, the CDR3 is TGTGCCAGCAGTGTGACAGGGTGGGAGACTGAAGCTTTCTTT. Its translation: CASSVTGWETEAFF. This sequence joins TRBV6-1 and TRBJ1-1; 7 bases align to TRBD1. The V gene's germline CDR1 is MNHNS and CDR2 SASEGT. This CDR3 has 14 residues. Trimming at V came to 4 bases and at J to 5 bases, leaving 7 bases not matched to a gene.